This T cell receptor beta chain was captured in a study of OX40 agonist ivuxolimab in advanced cancers. Findings and limits, study-wide: In a subset of nonresponders, normalized T-cell clonal expansion was also low. CD8+ T cells showed, on average, more clonal expansion than CD4+ cells.

TCRdb keeps only in-frame clones here, not all; method: immunoSEQ multiplex PCR. The sample includes 20,000 to 25,000 clones, roughly 83% seen only once; the top ten take approximately 58%. Comments on this clone: Its antigen is currently unknown.

V lost 1 base and J 4 bases, leaving 16 bases between the germline ends. The CDR3 covers 16 residues. Germline V gives CDR1 SQVTM, CDR2 ANQGSEA. This TCR was sampled from an adult with an advanced solid tumor such as melanoma, head and neck, liver or kidney cancer. Sequenced here: CD4+ or CD8+ T cells sorted from blood, sampled in a trial of the OX40 agonist ivuxolimab. The genes are TRBV29-1 and TRBJ1-4; D is ambiguous. The CDR3 region has the DNA TGCAGCGTTGAAGGCCGAGAAGGGCTCGGTAATGAAAAACTGTTTTTT. This encodes CSVEGREGLGNEKLFF.